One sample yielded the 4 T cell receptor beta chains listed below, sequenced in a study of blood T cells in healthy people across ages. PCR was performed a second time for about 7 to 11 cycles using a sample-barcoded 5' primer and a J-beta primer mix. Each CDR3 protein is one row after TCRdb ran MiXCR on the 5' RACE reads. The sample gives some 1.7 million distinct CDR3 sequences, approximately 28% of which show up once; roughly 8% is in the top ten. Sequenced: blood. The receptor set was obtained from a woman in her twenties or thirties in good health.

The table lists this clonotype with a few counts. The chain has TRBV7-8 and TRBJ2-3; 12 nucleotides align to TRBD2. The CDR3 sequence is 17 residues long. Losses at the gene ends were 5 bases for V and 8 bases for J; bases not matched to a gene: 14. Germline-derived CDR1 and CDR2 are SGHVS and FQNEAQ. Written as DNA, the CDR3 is TGTGCCAGCAGCGTCAACCTAGCGGGGGGGACCGGGGGTACGCAGTATTTT. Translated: CASSVNLAGGTGGTQYF.

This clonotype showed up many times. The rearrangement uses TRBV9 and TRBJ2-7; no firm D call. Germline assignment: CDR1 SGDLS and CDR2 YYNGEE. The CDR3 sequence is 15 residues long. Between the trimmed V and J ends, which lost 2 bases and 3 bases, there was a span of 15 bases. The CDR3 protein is CASSVGPDKDYEQYF. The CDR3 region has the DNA TGTGCCAGCAGCGTCGGCCCAGATAAAGACTACGAGCAGTACTTC. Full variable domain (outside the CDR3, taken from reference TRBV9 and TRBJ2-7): DSGVTQTPKHLITATGQRVTLRCSPRSGDLSVYWYQQSLDQGLQFLIQYYNGEERAKGNILERFSAQQFPDLHSELNLSSLELGDSALYFCASSVGPDKDYEQYFGPGTRLTVT.

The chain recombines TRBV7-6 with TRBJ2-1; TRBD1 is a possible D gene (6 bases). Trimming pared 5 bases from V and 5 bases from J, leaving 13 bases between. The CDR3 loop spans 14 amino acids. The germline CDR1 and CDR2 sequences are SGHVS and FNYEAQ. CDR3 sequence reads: CASSQDRTDNEQFF. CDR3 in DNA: TGTGCCAGCAGCCAAGACCGGACAGACAATGAGCAGTTCTTC. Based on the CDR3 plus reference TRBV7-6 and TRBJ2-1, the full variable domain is GAGVSQSPRYKVTKRGQDVALRCDPISGHVSLYWYRQALGQGPEFLTYFNYEAQQDKSGLPNDRFSAERPEGSISTLTIQRTEQRDSAMYRCASSQDRTDNEQFFGPGTRLTVL.

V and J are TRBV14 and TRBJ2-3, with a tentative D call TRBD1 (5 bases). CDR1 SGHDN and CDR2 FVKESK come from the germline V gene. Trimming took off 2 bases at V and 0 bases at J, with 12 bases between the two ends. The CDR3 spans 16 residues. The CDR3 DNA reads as TGTGCCAGCAGCCAACTGTTGGGGCTAAGCACAGATACGCAGTATTTT. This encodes CASSQLLGLSTDTQYF.